These T cell receptor beta chains were read from a single sample in a study of cytomegalovirus exposure and HLA in healthy donors. The table came from immunoSEQ multiplex PCR; TCRdb's copy has only in-frame clones and leaves some out. The sample holds roughly 80,000 clones, roughly 76% seen once. The sample taken for sequencing was PBMCs. All receptors derive from a woman aged 25 to 39 in good health and CMV-seronegative. Both conserved end residues are part of each CDR3. A D gene is named only where the DNA matches it firmly. Clone sizes are given selectively: once, few, many, or a class where the clone is expanded.

>-|TRBJ2-1|-|TRBV9
TGTGCCAGCAGCGCAGGGTCTGGGTCCTACAATGAGCAGTTCTTC
CASSAGSGSYNEQFF
>-|TRBJ2-5|-|TRBV11-2
TGTGCCAGCAGCTTAGATGGAGGGAAACAAGAGACCCAGTACTTC
CASSLDGGKQETQYF
>-|TRBJ1-2|-|TRBV18
TGTGCCAGCTCACCCGAAGCGGCCGACTATGGCTACACCTTC
CASSPEAADYGYTF
>-|TRBJ2-5|few|TRBV7-3
TGTGCCAGCAGCCTGGTGCAGGAGGGGACCCAGTACTTC
CASSLVQEGTQYF
>TRBD1|TRBJ1-6|-|TRBV9
TGTGCCAGCAGCGCGGGACAGGACTATAATTCACCCCTCCACTTT
CASSAGQDYNSPLHF
>TRBD2|TRBJ2-6|-|TRBV9
TGTGCCAGCAGCGTAGGCGGGAGAAAAGCTGGGGCCAACGTCCTGACTTTC
CASSVGGRKAGANVLTF
>-|TRBJ2-7|-|TRBV4-1
TGCGCCAGCAGCCAAAGGGGAGGGGGAGCCTACGAGCAGTACTTC
CASSQRGGGAYEQYF
>TRBD2|TRBJ2-1|-|TRBV19
TGTGCCAGTAGTATGACTAGCGGGAAGGGCAATGAGCAGTTCTTC
CASSMTSGKGNEQFF
>-|TRBJ2-1|-|TRBV14
TGTGCCAGCAGCCAAGTTCTAGGGGTGGGGGAGCAGTTCTTC
CASSQVLGVGEQFF
>-|TRBJ2-1|once|TRBV5-1
TGCGCCAGCAGGGAACCTACAGATCTTATGCAGTTCTTC
CASREPTDLMQFF
>-|TRBJ2-7|-|TRBV7-2
TGTGCCAGCAGCTTCTCCTGGGGGGGCGGCTACGAGCAGTACTTC
CASSFSWGGGYEQYF
>-|TRBJ2-3|-|TRBV11-2
TGTGCCAGCAGCACACCTAGCTCGGCAGATACGCAGTATTTT
CASSTPSSADTQYF
>TRBD1|TRBJ1-5|-|TRBV6-5
TGTGCCAGCAGGAGGGGACAGGCTAGCAATCAGCCCCAGCATTTT
CASRRGQASNQPQHF
>-|TRBJ2-2|-|TRBV29-1
TGCAGCGTTGTAACGGGGGTCGGGGAGCTGTTTTTT
CSVVTGVGELFF
>-|TRBJ1-2|-|TRBV5-1
TGCGCCAGCAGCTTGGATATACTCATCTATGGCTACACCTTC
CASSLDILIYGYTF
>TRBD1|TRBJ1-1|few|TRBV29-1
TGCAGCGTCCTAGGACAGGGAACCACTGAAGCTTTCTTT
CSVLGQGTTEAFF
>TRBD1|TRBJ2-5|-|TRBV18
TGTGCCAGCTCCAACAGGGGGCTACCAGAGACCCAGTACTTC
CASSNRGLPETQYF
>-|TRBJ2-2|-|TRBV9
TGTGCCAGCAGCCCGCGGACAGCGAACACCGGGGAGCTGTTTTTT
CASSPRTANTGELFF
>TRBD1|TRBJ2-3|few|TRBV18
TGTGCCAGCTCGCTGGACAGGAGCACAGATACGCAGTATTTT
CASSLDRSTDTQYF
>-|TRBJ2-2|-|TRBV29-1
TGCAGCGTTGACGGGGAGACTAGGTCCGGGGAGCTGTTTTTT
CSVDGETRSGELFF
>TRBD2|TRBJ2-7|-|TRBV19
TGTGCCAGTAGTGCCCGGACTAGCGGGAGGGCCTCCTACGAGCAGTACTTC
CASSARTSGRASYEQYF
>TRBD2|TRBJ2-1|-|TRBV7-3
TGTGCCAGCAGCCCAGCGGGAGGGGTTGGTGGTGAGCAGTTCTTC
CASSPAGGVGGEQFF
>-|TRBJ2-7|-|TRBV6-6
TGTGCCAGCAACAATCTCGACAGGATTCAGGCGTACTACTTC
CASNNLDRIQAYYF
>TRBD1|TRBJ2-5|-|TRBV19
TGTGCCAGTAGTCCCGGGACAGGGGGCGGCGAGACCCAGTACTTC
CASSPGTGGGETQYF
>-|TRBJ2-7|-|TRBV4-2
TGTGCCAGCAGCCGATCGGACAATGCCATGAGCTCCTACGAGCAGTACTTC
CASSRSDNAMSSYEQYF
>TRBD2|TRBJ2-7|-|TRBV4-3
TGCGCCAGCAGCCAAGTCGGGTTAGCGGGAGTTCTCGAGCAGTACTTC
CASSQVGLAGVLEQYF
>-|TRBJ2-6|-|TRBV18
TGTGCCAGCTCACCACTATTGAGCACTGGGGCCAACGTCCTGACTTTC
CASSPLLSTGANVLTF
>TRBD2|TRBJ2-7|-|TRBV5-1
TGCGCCAGCATGATTAGCGGGAACTCCTACGAGCAGTACTTC
CASMISGNSYEQYF
>TRBD1|TRBJ2-2|few|TRBV7-7
TGTGCTAGCAGCCAGGACAGGGTGAACGGGGAGCTGTTTTTT
CASSQDRVNGELFF
>-|TRBJ2-1|-|TRBV7-3
TGTGCCAGCAGCAGCGGCCTGGGTGCGGGACCGTACAATGAGCAGTTCTTC
CASSSGLGAGPYNEQFF
>-|TRBJ1-2|-|TRBV28
TGTGCCAGCTCCGAACGTCAGCGGGGATTTTATGGCTACACCTTC
CASSERQRGFYGYTF
>-|TRBJ1-1|-|TRBV28
TGTGCCAGCAGTCCGCACCTGATACAGGGTTACACTGAAGCTTTCTTT
CASSPHLIQGYTEAFF
>-|TRBJ2-7|-|TRBV11-2
TGTGCCAGCAACTTCGGACAGTACGAGCAGTACTTC
CASNFGQYEQYF
>-|TRBJ2-6|few|TRBV9
TGTGCCAGCAGCGTTGCAGGGGCTGGGGCCAACGTCCTGACTTTC
CASSVAGAGANVLTF
>-|TRBJ2-2|-|TRBV27
TGTGCCAGCAGTTCGTGGGGGGGGGCCCCGGAGGGTTATAGCGGGGAGCTGTTTTTT
CASSSWGGAPEGYSGELFF
>-|TRBJ1-1|few|TRBV6-5
TGTGCCAGCAGTTACGGGGGCGCGGCCACTGAAGCTTTCTTT
CASSYGGAATEAFF
>TRBD1|TRBJ1-2|-|TRBV28
TGTGCCAGCTCGAGACAGGGACTTTATGGCTACACCTTC
CASSRQGLYGYTF
>TRBD1|TRBJ2-5|-|TRBV27
TGTGCCAGCAGTGCGAACAGGGGGACGTGGCTTGAGACCCAGTACTTC
CASSANRGTWLETQYF
>-|TRBJ2-3|once|TRBV9
TGTGCCAGCAGCGTAGCTACGGGGTTGGATACGCAGTATTTT
CASSVATGLDTQYF
>-|TRBJ1-5|few|TRBV2
TGTGCCAGCAGTGAAAGGGGTGCTGGCAATCAGCCCCAGCATTTT
CASSERGAGNQPQHF
>TRBD2|TRBJ2-1|-|TRBV7-3
TGTGCCAGCAGCTCTAGCGGGGGTAGCGGGAGCTCCTACAATGAGCAGTTCTTC
CASSSSGGSGSSYNEQFF
>TRBD1|TRBJ2-7|few|TRBV7-2
TGTGCCAGCAGCCGTACCGGGACAGGCGACGACGAGCAGTACTTC
CASSRTGTGDDEQYF
>TRBD1|TRBJ1-2|few|TRBV4-2
TGTGCCAGCAGCCTCGGGACAGGGTTGAATGGCTACACCTTC
CASSLGTGLNGYTF
>-|TRBJ2-1|-|TRBV19
TGTGCCAGTAGTTTGGTGGGAGGTCGCTACAATGAGCAGTTCTTC
CASSLVGGRYNEQFF
>-|TRBJ1-1|-|TRBV27
TGTGCCAGCAGTACCCGGGGGGACACTGAAGCTTTCTTT
CASSTRGDTEAFF
>TRBD1|TRBJ1-1|-|TRBV23-1
TGCGCCAGCAGTCGGCCCGGACAGGACCACACTGAAGCTTTCTTT
CASSRPGQDHTEAFF
>-|TRBJ2-2|-|TRBV2
TGTGCCAGCAGTGAACAGGGGCCGAGGTTCGGGGAGCTGTTTTTT
CASSEQGPRFGELFF
>TRBD1|TRBJ1-1|few|TRBV7-8
TGTGCCAGCAGCTTAATGCAGGGGGGCACTGAAGCTTTCTTT
CASSLMQGGTEAFF